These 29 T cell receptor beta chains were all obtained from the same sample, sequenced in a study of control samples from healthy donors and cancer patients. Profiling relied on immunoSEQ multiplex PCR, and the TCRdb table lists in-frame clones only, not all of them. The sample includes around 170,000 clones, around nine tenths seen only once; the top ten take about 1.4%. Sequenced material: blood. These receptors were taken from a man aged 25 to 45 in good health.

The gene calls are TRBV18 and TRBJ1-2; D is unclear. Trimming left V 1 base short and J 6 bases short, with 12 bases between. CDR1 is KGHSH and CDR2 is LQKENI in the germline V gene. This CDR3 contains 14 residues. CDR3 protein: CASSPRRSRDGYTF. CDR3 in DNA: TGTGCCAGCTCACCACGAAGAAGCCGAGATGGCTACACCTTC.

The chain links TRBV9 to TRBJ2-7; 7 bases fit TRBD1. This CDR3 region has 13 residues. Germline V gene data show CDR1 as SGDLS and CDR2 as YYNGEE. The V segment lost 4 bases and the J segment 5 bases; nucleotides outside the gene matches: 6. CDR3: CASSTRQGHEQYF. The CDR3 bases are TGTGCCAGCAGCACGCGACAGGGCCACGAGCAGTACTTC.

CDR3 sequence: CASSQVRGLSTDTQYF. CDR3 bases: TGCGCCAGCAGCCAAGTTCGGGGACTGAGCACAGATACGCAGTATTTT. This sequence joins TRBV4-1 and TRBJ2-3; a weak D match, TRBD2 (6 bases). Trimming took off 1 base at V and 0 bases at J, with 11 bases between the two ends. CDR3 length: 16 residues. Germline lookup yields CDR1 MGHRA and CDR2 YSYEKL.

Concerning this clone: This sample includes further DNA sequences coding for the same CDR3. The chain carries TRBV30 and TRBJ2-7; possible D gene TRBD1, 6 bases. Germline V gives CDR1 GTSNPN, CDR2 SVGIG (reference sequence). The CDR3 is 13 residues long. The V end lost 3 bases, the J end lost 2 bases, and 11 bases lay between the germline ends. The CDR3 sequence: CAWSLAGAYEQYF. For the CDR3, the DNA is TGTGCCTGGAGCTTGGCAGGGGCCTACGAGCAGTACTTC.

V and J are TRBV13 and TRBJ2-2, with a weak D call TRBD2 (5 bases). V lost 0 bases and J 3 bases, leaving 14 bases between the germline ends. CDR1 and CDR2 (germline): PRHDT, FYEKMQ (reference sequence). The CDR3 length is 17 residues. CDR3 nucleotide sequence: TGTGCCAGCAGCTTAGGGCGGCTAGCACTTGACACCGGGGAGCTGTTTTTT. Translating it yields CASSLGRLALDTGELFF.

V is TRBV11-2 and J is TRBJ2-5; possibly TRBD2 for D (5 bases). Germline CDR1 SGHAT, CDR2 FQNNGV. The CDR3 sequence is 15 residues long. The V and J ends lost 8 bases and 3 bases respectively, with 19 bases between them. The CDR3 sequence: CASQFLGLEEETQYF. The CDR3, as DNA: TGTGCCAGCCAGTTTTTAGGGTTGGAGGAAGAGACCCAGTACTTC.

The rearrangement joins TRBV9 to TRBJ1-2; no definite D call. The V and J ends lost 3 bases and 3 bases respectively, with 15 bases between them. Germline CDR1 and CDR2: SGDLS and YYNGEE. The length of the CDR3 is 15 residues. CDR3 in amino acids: CASSAQKRSDYGYTF. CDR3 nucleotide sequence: TGTGCCAGCAGCGCTCAAAAACGGTCGGACTATGGCTACACCTTC.

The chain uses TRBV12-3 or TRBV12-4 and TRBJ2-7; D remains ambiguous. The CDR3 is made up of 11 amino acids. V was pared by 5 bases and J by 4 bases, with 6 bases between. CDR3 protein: CASSQGYEQYF. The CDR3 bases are TGTGCCAGCAGTCAAGGTTACGAGCAGTACTTC.

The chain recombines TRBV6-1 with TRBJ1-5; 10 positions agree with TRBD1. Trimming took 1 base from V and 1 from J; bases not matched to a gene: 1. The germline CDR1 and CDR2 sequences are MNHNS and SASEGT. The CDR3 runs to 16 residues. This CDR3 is CASSEVDRGSNQPQHF. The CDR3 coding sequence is TGTGCCAGCAGTGAAGTGGACAGGGGGAGCAATCAGCCCCAGCATTTT.

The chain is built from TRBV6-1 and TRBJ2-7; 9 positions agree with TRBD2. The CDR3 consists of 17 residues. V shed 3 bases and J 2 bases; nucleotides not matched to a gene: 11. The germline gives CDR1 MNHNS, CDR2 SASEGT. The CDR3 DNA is TGTGCCAGCAGTGACCGCGGGAGGGCCAGTCTACCCTACGAGCAGTACTTC. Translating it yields CASSDRGRASLPYEQYF.

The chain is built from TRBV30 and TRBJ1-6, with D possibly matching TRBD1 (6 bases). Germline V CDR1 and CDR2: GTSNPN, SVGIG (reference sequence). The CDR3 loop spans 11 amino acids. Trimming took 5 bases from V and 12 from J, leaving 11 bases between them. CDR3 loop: CAWVEQGPLHF. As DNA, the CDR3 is TGTGCCTGGGTTGAACAGGGACCCCTCCACTTT.

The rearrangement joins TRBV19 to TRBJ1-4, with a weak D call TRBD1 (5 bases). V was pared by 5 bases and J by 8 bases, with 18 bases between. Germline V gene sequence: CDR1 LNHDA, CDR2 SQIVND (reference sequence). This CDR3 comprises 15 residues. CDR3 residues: CASSPRKGQAEKLFF. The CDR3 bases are TGTGCCAGTAGTCCCCGGAAGGGGCAGGCGGAAAAACTGTTTTTT.

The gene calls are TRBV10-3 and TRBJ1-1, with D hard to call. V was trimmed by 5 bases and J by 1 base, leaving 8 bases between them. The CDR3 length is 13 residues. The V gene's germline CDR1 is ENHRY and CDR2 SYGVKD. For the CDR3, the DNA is TGTGCCATCAGTTCAGTAGAGAACACTGAAGCTTTCTTT. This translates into CAISSVENTEAFF.

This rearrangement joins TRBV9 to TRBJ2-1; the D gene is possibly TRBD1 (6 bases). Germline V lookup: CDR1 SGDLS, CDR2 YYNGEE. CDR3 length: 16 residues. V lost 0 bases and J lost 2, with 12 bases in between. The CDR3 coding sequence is TGTGCCAGCAGCGTAGGGGCGAGGGGGACCTACAATGAGCAGTTCTTC. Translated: CASSVGARGTYNEQFF.

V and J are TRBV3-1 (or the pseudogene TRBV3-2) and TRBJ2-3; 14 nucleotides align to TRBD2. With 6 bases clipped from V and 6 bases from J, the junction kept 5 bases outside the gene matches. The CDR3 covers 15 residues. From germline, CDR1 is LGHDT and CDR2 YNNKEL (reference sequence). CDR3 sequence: CASSPRLAGGDTQYF. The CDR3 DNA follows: TGTGCCAGCAGTCCAAGACTAGCGGGAGGGGATACGCAGTATTTT.

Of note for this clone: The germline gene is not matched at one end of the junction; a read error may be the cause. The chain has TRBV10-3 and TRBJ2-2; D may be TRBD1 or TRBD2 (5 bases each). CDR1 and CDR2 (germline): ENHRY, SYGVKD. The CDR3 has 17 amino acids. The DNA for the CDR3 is TGTGCCATCAGCGAGTCATCATCCAGGGCGGGCACCGGGGAGCTGTTTTTT. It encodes CAISESSSRAGTGELFF.

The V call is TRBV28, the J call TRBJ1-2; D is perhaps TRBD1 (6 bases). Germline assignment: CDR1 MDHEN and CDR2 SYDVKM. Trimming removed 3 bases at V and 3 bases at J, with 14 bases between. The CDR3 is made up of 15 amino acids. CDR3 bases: TGTGCCAGCAGTTTCGGTACAGGGCGCGACTATGGCTACACCTTC. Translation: CASSFGTGRDYGYTF.

The CDR3: CASSQIPPGQITYEQYF. Here the CDR3 DNA reads TGCGCCAGCAGCCAAATCCCCCCGGGACAGATTACCTACGAGCAGTACTTC. The V gene is TRBV4-1, the J gene TRBJ2-7; the match to TRBD1 covers 7 bases. The CDR3 extends over 17 amino acids. V lost 2 bases and J lost 2; bases outside the gene matches: 12. Germline loops: CDR1 MGHRA, CDR2 YSYEKL.

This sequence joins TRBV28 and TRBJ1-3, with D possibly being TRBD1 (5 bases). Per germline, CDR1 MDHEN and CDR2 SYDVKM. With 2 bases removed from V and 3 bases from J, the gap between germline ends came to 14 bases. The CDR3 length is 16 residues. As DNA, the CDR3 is TGTGCCAGCAGTTTAAGGGCAGGGACGAGTGGAAACACCATATATTTT. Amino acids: CASSLRAGTSGNTIYF.

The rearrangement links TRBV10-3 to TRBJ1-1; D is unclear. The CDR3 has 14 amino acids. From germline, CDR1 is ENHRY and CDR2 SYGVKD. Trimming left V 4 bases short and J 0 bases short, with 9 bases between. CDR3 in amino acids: CAISGGQMNTEAFF. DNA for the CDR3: TGTGCCATCAGTGGGGGTCAGATGAACACTGAAGCTTTCTTT.

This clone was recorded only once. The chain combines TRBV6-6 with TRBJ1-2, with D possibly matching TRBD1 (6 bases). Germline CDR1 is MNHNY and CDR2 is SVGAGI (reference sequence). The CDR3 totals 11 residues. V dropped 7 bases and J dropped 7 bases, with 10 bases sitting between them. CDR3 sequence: CASTKGGGYTF. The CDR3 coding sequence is TGTGCCAGCACCAAGGGGGGTGGCTACACCTTC.

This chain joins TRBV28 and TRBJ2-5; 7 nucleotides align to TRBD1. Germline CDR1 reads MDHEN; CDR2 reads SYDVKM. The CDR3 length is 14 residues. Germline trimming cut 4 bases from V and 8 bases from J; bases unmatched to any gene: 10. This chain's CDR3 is CASSSSLGTETQYF. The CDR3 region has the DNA TGTGCCAGCAGTTCTAGTTTGGGGACAGAAACCCAGTACTTC. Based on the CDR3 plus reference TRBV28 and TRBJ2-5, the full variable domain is DVKVTQSSRYLVKRTGEKVFLECVQDMDHENMFWYRQDPGLGLRLIYFSYDVKMKEKGDIPEGYSVSREKKERFSLILESASTNQTSMYLCASSSSLGTETQYFGPGTRLLVL.

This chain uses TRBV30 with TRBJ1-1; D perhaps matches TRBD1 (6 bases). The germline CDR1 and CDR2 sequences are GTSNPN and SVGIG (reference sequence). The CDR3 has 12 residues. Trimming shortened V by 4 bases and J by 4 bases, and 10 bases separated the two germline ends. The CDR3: CAWKGGITEAFF. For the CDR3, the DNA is TGTGCCTGGAAAGGGGGGATCACTGAAGCTTTCTTT.

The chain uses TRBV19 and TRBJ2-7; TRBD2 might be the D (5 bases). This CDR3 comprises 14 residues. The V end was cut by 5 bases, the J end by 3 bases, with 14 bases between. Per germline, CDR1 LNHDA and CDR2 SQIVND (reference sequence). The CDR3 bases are TGTGCCAGTAGTGGAACGGGATTAGGCTACGAGCAGTACTTC. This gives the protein CASSGTGLGYEQYF. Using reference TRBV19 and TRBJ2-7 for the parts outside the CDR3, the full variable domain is DGGITQSPKYLFRKEGQNVTLSCEQNLNHDAMYWYRQDPGQGLRLIYYSQIVNDFQKGDIAEGYSVSREKKESFPLTVTSAQKNPTAFYLCASSGTGLGYEQYFGPGTRLTVT.

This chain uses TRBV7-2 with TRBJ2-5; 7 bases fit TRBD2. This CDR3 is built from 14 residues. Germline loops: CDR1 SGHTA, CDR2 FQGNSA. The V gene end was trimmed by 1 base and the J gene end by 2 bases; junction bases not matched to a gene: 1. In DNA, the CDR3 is TGTGCCAGCAGCTTAGACGGGGGGCAAGAGACCCAGTACTTC. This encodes CASSLDGGQETQYF.

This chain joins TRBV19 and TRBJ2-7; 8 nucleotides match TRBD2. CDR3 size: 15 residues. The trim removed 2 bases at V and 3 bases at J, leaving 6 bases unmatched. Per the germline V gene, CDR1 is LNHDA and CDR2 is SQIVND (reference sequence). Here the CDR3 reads CASSIFGGGSYEQYF. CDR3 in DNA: TGTGCCAGTAGTATATTCGGCGGGGGGAGCTACGAGCAGTACTTC.

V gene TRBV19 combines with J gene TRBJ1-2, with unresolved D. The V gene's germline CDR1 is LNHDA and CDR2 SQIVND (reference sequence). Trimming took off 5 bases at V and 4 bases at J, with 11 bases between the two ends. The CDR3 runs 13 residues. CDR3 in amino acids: CASSSPLLYGYTF. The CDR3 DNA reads TGTGCCAGTAGTTCCCCCCTTCTCTATGGCTACACCTTC.

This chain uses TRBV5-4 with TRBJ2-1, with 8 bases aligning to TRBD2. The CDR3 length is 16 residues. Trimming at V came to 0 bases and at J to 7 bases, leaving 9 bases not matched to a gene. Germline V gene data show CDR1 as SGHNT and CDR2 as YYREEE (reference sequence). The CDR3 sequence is CASSLGSTGGPNEQFF. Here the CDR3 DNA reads TGTGCCAGCAGCTTGGGCTCTACGGGAGGGCCTAATGAGCAGTTCTTC.

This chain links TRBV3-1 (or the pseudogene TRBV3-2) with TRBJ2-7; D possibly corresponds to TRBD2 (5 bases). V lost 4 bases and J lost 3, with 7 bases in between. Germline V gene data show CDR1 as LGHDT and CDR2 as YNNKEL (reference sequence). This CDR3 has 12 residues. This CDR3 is CASSLRGYEQYF. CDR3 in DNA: TGTGCCAGCAGCCTACGGGGCTACGAGCAGTACTTC.